A single sample gave rise to the 5 T cell receptor beta chains below, sequenced in a study of early T cells in non-severe SARS-CoV-2 infection. TCRdb fed the 5' RACE reads into MiXCR, producing one record per CDR3 protein. The sample has some 26,000 distinct CDR3 sequences, 4.4% seen once. The specimen sequenced was whole blood. The receptors derive from an adult who was a healthcare worker with PCR-confirmed SARS-CoV-2 infection or an uninfected control (not recorded which).

This clonotype was recorded many times. The J gene is TRBJ2-1, the V gene TRBV28, with unresolved D. CDR3 length: 12 residues. The ends were cut back, 8 bases at V and 9 bases at J, with 14 bases in the middle. Looked up from germline, CDR1 is MDHEN and CDR2 is SYDVKM. CDR3 nucleotide sequence: TGTGCCAGCCGTTCATCTAGAGCTGAGCAGTTCTTC. The encoded protein is CASRSSRAEQFF.

As for this clonotype: This may come from a read error, since a much larger clone is one base off. The genes are TRBV10-2 and TRBJ1-3; 7 bases are shared with TRBD1. The CDR3 covers 13 residues. Germline values: CDR1 WSHSY, CDR2 SAAADI. The J segment lost 4 bases and the V segment lost 10 bases, leaving 7 bases of the junction unmatched. CDR3 in amino acids: CAIRDSVGNTIYF. The CDR3 nucleotides read TGCGCCATCAGGGACAGTGTGGGAAACACCATATATTTT.

A few counts support this clonotype. This chain joins TRBV6-1 and TRBJ2-7; possibly TRBD2 for D (6 bases). This CDR3 region has 15 residues. V was pared by 1 base and J by 2 bases, with 12 bases between. Per germline, CDR1 MNHNS and CDR2 SASEGT. CDR3 nucleotides: TGTGCCAGCAGTGAAGTAGCGGACCACCCCTACGAGCAGTACGTC. Its translation is CASSEVADHPYEQYV.

This clonotype was found many times. This chain uses TRBV5-1 with TRBJ2-2; the D is unclear. V gave up 5 bases and J gave up 7 bases, with 15 bases separating them. CDR1 SGHRS and CDR2 YFSETQ come from the germline V gene. The CDR3 length is 14 residues. CDR3 protein: CASSLLHASGELFF. CDR3 nucleotide sequence: TGCGCCAGCAGTTTGCTACATGCTAGCGGGGAGCTGTTTTTT.

CDR3 region: CASSLDQGIGYGYTF. The CDR3 DNA is TGTGCCAGCAGCCTAGATCAGGGGATAGGCTATGGCTACACCTTC. The genes are TRBV7-8 and TRBJ1-2; D possibly corresponds to TRBD1 (6 bases). The V gene lost 5 bases and the J gene lost 4 bases, with 17 bases spanning the gap. The CDR3 loop spans 15 amino acids. Per germline, CDR1 SGHVS and CDR2 FQNEAQ.